These T cell receptor beta chains were read from a single sample in a study of T cell changes during pregnancy in multiple sclerosis. Produced via immunoSEQ multiplex PCR; TCRdb's table is partial and in-frame only. The sample includes around 69,000 clones, 92% of them seen just once. The sequences come from peripheral blood, collected in the first trimester of pregnancy. The receptors originated from a female donor with multiple sclerosis, enrolled in a pregnancy study. Both conserved end residues are part of each CDR3. A D gene is named only where the DNA matches it firmly.

cdr3_nt cdr3_aa j_call v_call d_call
TGTGCCAGTCTTCAGGGTGTGCGGGGAGTCACTGAAGCTTTCTTT CASLQGVRGVTEAFF TRBJ1-1 TRBV18 -
TGTGCCAGCAGACGGACAGGGGGCGGAAACACTGAAGCTTTCTTT CASRRTGGGNTEAFF TRBJ1-1 TRBV5-5 TRBD1
TGTGCCAGCAGTTTATTGGGACAGGTCAATGAGCAGTTCTTC CASSLLGQVNEQFF TRBJ2-1 TRBV27 TRBD1
TGCGCCAGCACCCTAGGGGGAGCCGGGGAGCTGTTTTTT CASTLGGAGELFF TRBJ2-2 TRBV10-2 -
TGTGCCAGCAGCCTGCGGGACAGGGGGTACCCTGGGCAGTACTTC CASSLRDRGYPGQYF TRBJ2-7 TRBV7-8 TRBD1
TGTGCCAGCAGCTTAGCCGGACAGGGCCGCAATCAGCCCCAGCATTTT CASSLAGQGRNQPQHF TRBJ1-5 TRBV7-6 TRBD1
TGTGCCAGCAGTTTACGGACGAAGGGACTAGCCAATCTGGAGCAGTACTTC CASSLRTKGLANLEQYF TRBJ2-7 TRBV27 TRBD2
TGCAGTGTCGTCCCGGGACAGAGAATTTCTAGCACAGATACGCAGTATTTT CSVVPGQRISSTDTQYF TRBJ2-3 TRBV29-1 TRBD1
TGTGCCAGCAGCTTGGGAGGGACTGGCTACACCTTC CASSLGGTGYTF TRBJ1-2 TRBV11-3 -
TGTGCCAGCAGTCACGGACAGGGGCGGCCAGATACGCAGTATTTT CASSHGQGRPDTQYF TRBJ2-3 TRBV27 TRBD1